Detailed here is one TCR beta chain. Its antigen is not known. This specimen comes from a study of T cell responses to AZD1222 COVID-19 vaccine. Germline V CDR1 and CDR2: SNHLY, FYNNEI. The CDR3 consists of 16 residues. The junction had 13 bases not matched to a gene; V was cut back by 6 bases and J by 4 bases. The repertoire was sequenced with immunoSEQ multiplex PCR; TCRdb's copy has only in-frame clones and lacks some. This table has fewer than 130,000 clones, about 95% appearing once. Broader study findings: Reports indicate that nearly half of spike-specific TCRs are directed at unmutated variant regions. Repertoire sampling happened only post peak T cell response.

The receptor was derived from an adult who received the AZD1222 COVID-19 vaccine. The specimen comprised peripheral blood, sampled 28 days after the second AZD1222 dose. This chain links TRBV2 with TRBJ2-7; 9 bases match TRBD2. The CDR3 DNA is TGTGCCAGCAGCCTCGGGGTAGCGGGAGTTTCGTACGAGCAGTACTTC. This translates into CASSLGVAGVSYEQYF.